These 22 T cell receptor beta chains were sequenced from one sample in a study of control samples from healthy donors and cancer patients. The data were produced by immunoSEQ multiplex PCR, yet TCRdb's version contains in-frame clones alone and is incomplete. Of 63,000 or so clones listed, roughly nine tenths are singletons. The sample comprised PBMCs. These receptors all stem from a man between 60 and 75 years old with colorectal cancer.

The chain is built from TRBV7-5 and TRBJ1-5; whether TRBD1, the table's D call, matches the DNA was not checked. TRBV7-5 is a listed pseudogene. The CDR3 spans 17 residues. This chain's CDR3 is CVRSWPRDRFSNQPQHF. The CDR3 DNA reads TGTGTCAGAAGCTGGCCCCGGGACAGATTTAGCAATCAGCCCCAGCATTTT.

The genes are TRBV24-1 and TRBJ1-2, with TRBD1 as a possible D gene (6 bases). V was shortened by 3 bases and J by 4 bases, with 14 bases between the two germline ends. The CDR3 is 15 residues long. From germline, CDR1 is KGHDR and CDR2 SFDVKD. CDR3 nucleotides: TGTGCCACCAGTGATCCCGGACAGTCCGCCTATGGCTACACCTTC. Residues: CATSDPGQSAYGYTF.

This chain uses TRBV9 with TRBJ1-2; D perhaps matches TRBD1 (6 bases). V was clipped by 4 bases and J by 4 bases, with 17 bases between them. Looked up from germline, CDR1 is SGDLS and CDR2 is YYNGEE. CDR3 length equals 15 residues. The CDR3 DNA follows: TGTGCCAGCAGCTCCGGGGGGGGCATCGGCTATGGCTACACCTTC. As protein: CASSSGGGIGYGYTF.

This clone was picked up a small number of times. This rearrangement joins TRBV6-5 to TRBJ1-5; 9 nucleotides line up with TRBD1. CDR3 length: 14 residues. In germline, CDR1 is MNHEY, CDR2 SVGAGI. V lost 2 bases to trimming and J lost 6 bases; unmatched junction nucleotides: 2. The CDR3 region has the DNA TGTGCCAGCAGTTACGACAGGGGGGGTCAGCCCCAGCATTTT. Protein: CASSYDRGGQPQHF.

The chain recombines TRBV2 with TRBJ2-2; TRBD2 matches 15 bases. The CDR3 sequence is 16 residues long. J was trimmed by 5 bases and V by 6 bases; bases with no gene match: 4. The germline CDR1 and CDR2 sequences are SNHLY and FYNNEI. The CDR3: CASSPGLAGGTGELFF. The CDR3, as DNA: TGTGCCAGCAGCCCGGGACTAGCGGGGGGTACCGGGGAGCTGTTTTTT.

The chain combines TRBV27 with TRBJ1-6; D is ambiguous. Trimming removed 5 bases from V and 5 bases from J, with 10 bases in between. Germline values: CDR1 MNHEY, CDR2 SMNVEV (reference sequence). This CDR3 is built from 14 residues. Written as DNA, the CDR3 is TGTGCCAGCAGTCCGACACGGGATAATTCACCCCTCCACTTT. As protein: CASSPTRDNSPLHF.

The rearrangement uses TRBV24-1 and TRBJ2-1; D is perhaps TRBD1 or TRBD2 (6 bases each). The CDR3 has 16 residues. The V end was cut by 3 bases, the J end by 3 bases, with 14 bases between. CDR1 and CDR2 from the germline V gene are KGHDR and SFDVKD. CDR3 nucleotides: TGTGCCACCAGTGATCCCAAGGGGGGCCGCTACAATGAGCAGTTCTTC. Translation gives CATSDPKGGRYNEQFF.

The gene calls are TRBV5-1 and TRBJ1-3, with D tentatively TRBD1 (5 bases). This CDR3 is 14 amino acids long. CDR1 is SGHRS and CDR2 is YFSETQ in the germline V gene. The V end was cut by 0 bases, the J end by 4 bases, with 8 bases between. CDR3 bases: TGCGCCAGCAGCTTGGGGACAAGGGGAAACACCATATATTTT. This sequence encodes CASSLGTRGNTIYF.

This chain uses TRBV18 with TRBJ2-5, with 8 bases lining up with TRBD2. From germline, CDR1 is KGHSH and CDR2 LQKENI. The V segment lost 2 bases and the J segment 5 bases; nucleotides outside the gene matches: 7. The CDR3 is made up of 15 amino acids. The CDR3 sequence: CASSPNTSGLETQYF. CDR3 sequence (DNA): TGTGCCAGCTCACCAAACACTAGCGGATTGGAGACCCAGTACTTC.

The chain has TRBV6-6 and TRBJ2-2, with TRBD2 matching 10 bases. From germline, CDR1 is MNHNY and CDR2 SVGAGI (reference sequence). The CDR3 runs to 16 residues. Germline trimming cut 6 bases from V and 1 base from J; bases unmatched to any gene: 5. For the CDR3, the DNA is TGTGCCAGCAGACCCTCTAGCGGGGGGAACACCGGGGAGCTGTTTTTT. Translation gives CASRPSSGGNTGELFF.

The gene calls are TRBV18 and TRBJ1-1; tentative D call: TRBD1 (6 bases). Germline CDR1 is KGHSH and CDR2 is LQKENI. The V gene lost 3 bases and the J gene lost 8 bases, with 13 bases spanning the gap. This CDR3 region has 13 residues. The CDR3 DNA follows: TGTGCCAGCTCACCCGGGGGCGAGTGGGAAGCTTTCTTT. Encoded protein: CASSPGGEWEAFF.

The chain employs TRBV4-1 and TRBJ2-5; TRBD2 matches 9 bases. Unmatched junction bases numbered 7, after V lost 4 bases and J lost 1 base. Germline CDR1 is MGHRA and CDR2 is YSYEKL. There are 16 residues in the CDR3. The CDR3 bases are TGCGCCAGCAGCCGAAGTCCGGGACTAGCCCAAGAGACCCAGTACTTC. This codes for CASSRSPGLAQETQYF.

The chain joins TRBV4-3 to TRBJ1-1, with D tentatively TRBD1 (5 bases). Trimming removed 0 bases from V and 9 bases from J, with 20 bases in between. CDR3 length equals 16 residues. Germline CDR1 and CDR2: LGHNA and YSLEER. The chain's CDR3 is CASSQEGQGGSSKAFF. The CDR3 DNA reads TGCGCCAGCAGCCAAGAGGGGCAGGGAGGCAGTAGTAAAGCTTTCTTT.

Notes on this clone: Other DNA sequences in the same sample also yield this CDR3. The CDR3 is CASSRGYEQYF. The CDR3 nucleotides are TGTGCCAGCAGCCGGGGCTACGAGCAGTACTTC. The J gene is TRBJ2-7, the V gene TRBV3-1 (or the pseudogene TRBV3-2); D unresolved. Trimming pared 4 bases from V and 3 bases from J, leaving 4 bases between. The CDR3 has 11 amino acids. Germline values: CDR1 LGHDT, CDR2 YNNKEL (reference sequence).

The chain uses TRBV9 and TRBJ2-2; no reliable D call. Germline CDR1 SGDLS, CDR2 YYNGEE. Deletions cut 6 bases from V and 5 bases from J, with 11 bases between. The CDR3 extends over 13 amino acids. The CDR3 DNA follows: TGTGCCAGCAATCGAAGAGAGACCGGGGAGCTGTTTTTT. Protein: CASNRRETGELFF.

This chain's CDR3 is CASSQDLGAGAEAFF. The CDR3 DNA sequence: TGTGCCAGCAGCCAAGATCTAGGGGCGGGGGCCGAAGCTTTCTTT. J is TRBJ1-1 and V is TRBV3-1 (or the pseudogene TRBV3-2); TRBD1 is a possible D gene (6 bases). The CDR3 contains 15 residues. The germline V and J ends were trimmed by 0 bases and 8 bases, with 16 bases remaining between them. Germline-derived CDR1 and CDR2 are LGHDT and YNNKEL (reference sequence).

Remarks on this clone: The same CDR3 also results from other DNA sequences found in this sample. The chain employs TRBV30 and TRBJ2-1; perhaps TRBD2 as D (7 bases). This CDR3 contains 15 residues. Looked up from germline, CDR1 is GTSNPN and CDR2 is SVGIG (reference sequence). Trimming pared 0 bases from V and 8 bases from J, leaving 17 bases between. The CDR3: CAWSVGGAPSDEQFF. CDR3 in DNA: TGTGCCTGGAGTGTAGGGGGGGCCCCCTCGGATGAGCAGTTCTTC. Supplemented by reference TRBV30 and TRBJ2-1, the full variable domain reads SQTIHQWPATLVQPVGSPLSLECTVEGTSNPNLYWYRQAAGRGLQLLFYSVGIGQISSEVPQNLSASRPQDRQFILSSKKLLLSDSGFYLCAWSVGGAPSDEQFFGPGTRLTVL.

By share, this clone counts as medium-sized. The CDR3 nucleotides are TGTGCCATCAACAGAGATCCAGGGATGGGTAACTATGGCTACACCTTC. Protein sequence: CAINRDPGMGNYGYTF. This chain joins TRBV10-3 and TRBJ1-2; tentatively, D is TRBD1 (5 bases). The CDR3 consists of 16 residues. V was clipped by 7 bases and J by 1 base, with 19 bases between them. Germline V lookup: CDR1 ENHRY, CDR2 SYGVKD.

This CDR3 is CASSPWASGTNYGYTF. CDR3 nucleotide sequence: TGTGCCAGCAGCCCGTGGGCCAGCGGGACTAACTATGGCTACACCTTC. V and J are TRBV5-5 and TRBJ1-2; no reliable D call. CDR1 and CDR2 (germline): SGHKS, YYEKEE (reference sequence). The CDR3 has 16 residues. The V gene lost 4 bases and the J gene lost 0 bases, with 16 bases spanning the gap.

The chain employs TRBV9 and TRBJ2-2; 13 bases align to TRBD2. The V segment lost 5 bases and the J segment 3 bases; nucleotides outside the gene matches: 1. The CDR3 is 15 residues long. The germline V gene encodes CDR1 SGDLS and CDR2 YYNGEE. The CDR3 reads CASSGTSGDTGELFF. As DNA, the CDR3 is TGTGCCAGCAGTGGGACTAGCGGGGACACCGGGGAGCTGTTTTTT.

The rearrangement links TRBV18 to TRBJ2-5; D might be TRBD1 or TRBD2, each matching 6 bases. Germline CDR1 KGHSH, CDR2 LQKENI. The V and J ends lost 4 bases and 1 base respectively, with 19 bases between them. The CDR3 sequence is 17 residues long. CDR3 in amino acids: CASSRGAGMNLQETQYF. CDR3 coding DNA: TGTGCCAGCTCACGGGGGGCCGGGATGAACCTCCAAGAGACCCAGTACTTC.

The chain couples TRBV3-1 (or the pseudogene TRBV3-2) to TRBJ2-3; TRBD2 matches at 7 bases. CDR1 is LGHDT, CDR2 YNNKEL, per germline (reference sequence). The length of the CDR3 is 14 residues. Unmatched junction bases numbered 6, after V lost 7 bases and J lost 2 bases. CDR3 loop: CASNGGTPTDTQYF. The CDR3 nucleotides are TGTGCCAGCAACGGGGGGACCCCCACAGATACGCAGTATTTT.